This TCR beta chain appears in the sequencing data of a study of OX40 agonist ivuxolimab in advanced cancers. Study outcomes and limitations: The work left the antigen specificity of expanded peripheral T cells undetermined.

Libraries were prepared by immunoSEQ multiplex PCR; TCRdb keeps only in-frame clonotypes and omits some of them. The table lists 55,000 to 70,000 clones, 75% to 90% of them singletons. Blood samples were obtained at baseline, cycle 4 day 1, and cycle 7 day 1. This clone was detected only once. Its cognate antigen is unknown. The sequences come from CD4+ or CD8+ T cells sorted from blood, collected in a trial of the OX40 agonist ivuxolimab. This TCR derives from an adult with an advanced solid tumor such as melanoma, head and neck, liver or kidney cancer.

CDR3 in DNA: TGTGCCAGCAGTCACCGGGACGCCCGGGGGACCCAGTACTTC. Translating gives CASSHRDARGTQYF. J is TRBJ2-5 and V is TRBV27, with D perhaps TRBD1 or TRBD2 (5 bases each). Trimming removed 5 bases from V and 7 bases from J, with 17 bases in between. The CDR3 loop spans 14 amino acids. Germline values: CDR1 MNHEY, CDR2 SMNVEV (reference sequence).